The source of this TCR beta chain is a study of blood T cell repertoires in COVID-19. Background on the study: Researchers got acute and convalescent COVID-19 samples from the United States, Italy and Spain. PBMCs, B-cell-depleted T cells, or T cells provided the cDNA or gDNA that made up the material.

The CDR3 consists of 14 residues. Germline CDR1 and CDR2: SGHNT and YYREEE (reference sequence). V was clipped by 4 bases and J by 8 bases, with 15 bases between them. In the source study's methods: How many nucleated cells were present was estimated from reference gene primer amplification. Clones were read by immunoSEQ multiplex PCR, and TCRdb kept only the in-frame ones, dropping some. That table supplies the V and J calls and clone size; D and trimming were determined from the DNA. The data hold about 39,000 clones, with approximately 80% observed a single time. The count of this clone is one. The sequence came from a human donor in a cohort sampled during active or convalescent COVID-19. The donor label of this sample is uncertain. The chain joins TRBV5-4 to TRBJ1-4; D possibly corresponds to TRBD1 (6 bases). Sequencing was done on a sample of peripheral blood. The CDR3 loop reads CASSQQGFREKLFF. The CDR3 DNA reads as TGTGCCAGCAGCCAACAGGGTTTCAGGGAAAAACTGTTTTTT.